Listed below are T cell receptor beta chains from one sample, sequenced in a study of shared clonotypes between healthy human individuals. Here immunoSEQ multiplex PCR was the method, and the copy in TCRdb shows in-frame clones only, minus some. Of over a million clones in the sample, roughly 96% are singletons; the top ten hold roughly 1.2%. Sequenced sample: naive CD4+ T cells sorted from blood. All receptors come from a man under 40 in good health. Each CDR3 is given with its conserved first and last residue. Each record gives: D gene, J gene, V gene, clone size, CDR3 DNA, CDR3 protein. D genes are given only for firm matches. Clone size is given for some rows only: seen once, a few or many times, or a class if the clone is expanded.

>-|TRBJ2-7|TRBV10-3|-
TGTGCCATCAGTGGGACTACGCGCTCCTACGAGCAGTACTTC
CAISGTTRSYEQYF
>-|TRBJ2-5|TRBV30|-
TGTGCCTGGAGTGTTTCAACACCCGAGACCCAGTACTTC
CAWSVSTPETQYF
>-|TRBJ2-7|TRBV20-1|-
TGCAGTGCTATCTTCAACGAGCAGTACTTC
CSAIFNEQYF
>TRBD1|TRBJ2-7|TRBV11-3|-
TGTGCCAGCAGCAGGACAGGGAACGAGCAGTACTTC
CASSRTGNEQYF
>-|TRBJ2-5|TRBV5-1|-
TGCGCCAGCAGCTTACCGAAAGAGACCCAGTACTTC
CASSLPKETQYF
>TRBD1|TRBJ1-2|TRBV7-9|-
TGTGCCAGCAGCTTGGCGGACAGGGGAGGATATGGCTACACCTTC
CASSLADRGGYGYTF
>-|TRBJ1-4|TRBV2|-
TGTGCCAGCAGAGGGGCTTCCGGGAGTGAAAAACTGTTTTTT
CASRGASGSEKLFF
>-|TRBJ2-7|TRBV18|-
TGTGCCAGCTCACTGGGGGACCTCTACGAGCAGTACTTC
CASSLGDLYEQYF
>TRBD1|TRBJ2-3|TRBV4-1|-
TGCGCCAGCAGCCAAGATAAGACAGGGGGCACAGATACGCAGTATTTT
CASSQDKTGGTDTQYF
>-|TRBJ1-5|TRBV28|-
TGTGCCAGCAGTTTATTGGCAGTGGATCAGCCCCAGCATTTT
CASSLLAVDQPQHF
>TRBD2|TRBJ2-1|TRBV5-1|-
TGCGCCAGCAGCTTAACTAGCGGGACCTACAATGAGCAGTTCTTC
CASSLTSGTYNEQFF
>-|TRBJ1-2|TRBV2|-
TGTGCCATGAATCGGGGCGGCTCTAACTATGGCTACACCTTC
CAMNRGGSNYGYTF
>TRBD2|TRBJ2-3|TRBV14|-
TGTGCCAGCAGCCAACACGGGAGGGCACGGGATACGCAGTATTTT
CASSQHGRARDTQYF
>TRBD2|TRBJ2-3|TRBV28|-
TGTGCCAGCAGTTCCTTGACTAGCGGGAGCCTGACAGATACGCAGTATTTT
CASSSLTSGSLTDTQYF
>TRBD1|TRBJ2-7|TRBV28|-
TGTGCCATCAGGGACAGGAGCTCCTACGAGCAGTACTTC
CAIRDRSSYEQYF
>TRBD1|TRBJ2-1|TRBV10-1|-
TGCGCCAGCAGTACGGGACAGGGTCGTAATGAGCAGTTCTTC
CASSTGQGRNEQFF
>-|TRBJ2-7|TRBV28|-
TGTGCCAGCAGCCTTAGCGGTGTTGGTTACGAGCAGTACTTC
CASSLSGVGYEQYF
>-|TRBJ2-7|TRBV11-2|-
TGTGCCAGCAGCCTCCGGGACAACTACGAGCAGTACTTC
CASSLRDNYEQYF
>TRBD1|TRBJ2-2|TRBV6-1|-
TGTGCGATCCGTAAAACAGGGGACACCGGGGAGCTGTTTTTT
CAIRKTGDTGELFF
>-|TRBJ2-2|TRBV10-2|-
TGCGCCAGCAGCCTTCTCCAGGGAGGAACCGGGGAGCTGTTTTTT
CASSLLQGGTGELFF
>-|TRBJ1-5|TRBV2|-
TGTGCCAGCAGAGTAGGACAGTACGGGTATCAGCCCCAGCATTTT
CASRVGQYGYQPQHF
>-|TRBJ1-5|TRBV7-6|-
TGTGCCAGCAGCTTCCAGGGGCGAAGGAGCAATCAGCCCCAGCATTTT
CASSFQGRRSNQPQHF
>-|TRBJ1-2|TRBV28|few
TGTGCCAGCAGTTTAATAGGGTACTATGGCTACACCTTC
CASSLIGYYGYTF
>TRBD1|TRBJ1-1|TRBV7-9|once
TGTGCCAGCAGCTCAGGGACAGGGAAGGGGATTGCTGAAGCTTTCTTT
CASSSGTGKGIAEAFF
>-|TRBJ2-3|TRBV5-1|-
TGCGCCAGCAGCTTGGAGACTAGGGGGGATACGCAGTATTTT
CASSLETRGDTQYF
>-|TRBJ2-7|TRBV7-2|-
TGTGCCAGCAGCTTAGGTTCGATAGGTCTGGGCTACGAGCAGTACTTC
CASSLGSIGLGYEQYF
>TRBD1|TRBJ2-2|TRBV5-6|once
TGTGCCAGCAGCTCCAAGGGACAGGGCAAGGCCGGGGAGCTGTTTTTT
CASSSKGQGKAGELFF
>-|TRBJ2-5|TRBV5-1|-
TGCGCCAGCTTGGGACCTGCCATGGGGGAGACCCAGTACTTC
CASLGPAMGETQYF
>-|TRBJ2-3|TRBV5-1|-
TGCGCCAGCAGTTTGCCGATGGATACGCAGTATTTT
CASSLPMDTQYF
>-|TRBJ1-2|TRBV18|-
TGTGCCAGCTCACCAGAAACAGGATTAAACTATGGCTACACCTTC
CASSPETGLNYGYTF
>-|TRBJ1-2|TRBV28|-
TGTGCCAGCAGAGTAAGGACCAATAACTATGGCTACACCTTC
CASRVRTNNYGYTF
>TRBD1|TRBJ1-5|TRBV19|-
TGTGCCAGTACTACTTCCCGGACAGGGTACTCTCAGCCCCAGCATTTT
CASTTSRTGYSQPQHF
>TRBD2|TRBJ2-7|TRBV6-1|-
TGTGCCAGCAGGGGGACTAGCCCCAGCTACGAGCAGTACTTC
CASRGTSPSYEQYF
>TRBD1|TRBJ2-3|TRBV6-5|-
TGTGCCAGCAGTTACCTAGGGACAGGGGAGGATACGCAGTATTTT
CASSYLGTGEDTQYF
>-|TRBJ2-5|TRBV2|-
TGTGCCACTGCGACAGACCAAGAGACCCAGTACTTC
CATATDQETQYF
>-|TRBJ2-2|TRBV11-3|-
TGTGCCAGCAGTCAAGGGGACACCGGGGAGCTGTTTTTT
CASSQGDTGELFF
>-|TRBJ1-5|TRBV28|-
TGTGCCAGCGGGGGGGGCTGGCCCCAGCATTTT
CASGGGWPQHF
>TRBD2|TRBJ2-5|TRBV7-7|-
TGTGCCAGCAGCCTGGGACTAGCGGAGGAGACCCAGTACTTC
CASSLGLAEETQYF